Listed here are 14 T cell receptor beta chains from one sample, sequenced in a study of blood T cell repertoires in COVID-19. Using immunoSEQ multiplex PCR, the repertoire was profiled, and TCRdb retains in-frame clones only, with some absent. The sample consists of about 210,000 clones, about 83% of them appearing once. Sequenced material: peripheral blood. The receptor source for this set is a woman between 40 and 55 years old with active or convalescent COVID-19.

The genes are TRBV4-1 and TRBJ1-1; D gene uncertain. CDR1 MGHRA and CDR2 YSYEKL come from the germline V gene. The ends were cut back, 0 bases at V and 5 bases at J, with 13 bases in the middle. This CDR3 comprises 15 residues. The chain's CDR3 is CASSQEEGPGTEAFF. The CDR3 region has the DNA TGCGCCAGCAGCCAAGAAGAGGGCCCGGGGACTGAAGCTTTCTTT.

This chain links TRBV10-3 with TRBJ2-1, with 7 bases aligning to TRBD2. Germline CDR1 is ENHRY and CDR2 is SYGVKD. The CDR3 totals 15 residues. The trim removed 0 bases at V and 4 bases at J, leaving 3 bases unmatched. CDR3 DNA: TGTGCCATCAGTGAGTCGATTAGCGGGTACAATGAGCAGTTCTTC. It encodes CAISESISGYNEQFF.

The chain has TRBV19 and TRBJ2-7; 8 nucleotides agree with TRBD1. Per the germline V gene, CDR1 is LNHDA and CDR2 is SQIVND (reference sequence). J gave up 4 bases and V 5 bases, and 7 bases lay outside the gene matches. This CDR3 has 14 residues. The CDR3 here is CASSGRQGTYEQYF. CDR3 sequence (DNA): TGTGCCAGTAGTGGCCGACAGGGGACATACGAGCAGTACTTC.

The genes are TRBV30 and TRBJ2-1; TRBD1 is a possible D gene (6 bases). V gave up 5 bases and J gave up 5 bases, with 13 bases separating them. CDR1 and CDR2 from the germline V gene are GTSNPN and SVGIG (reference sequence). The length of the CDR3 is 13 residues. CDR3 amino acids: CAWSTNRDNEQFF. The CDR3 DNA reads as TGTGCCTGGTCTACTAACAGGGACAATGAGCAGTTCTTC.

This chain links TRBV29-1 with TRBJ2-5; 8 nucleotides agree with TRBD1. V lost 6 bases to trimming and J lost 3 bases; unmatched junction nucleotides: 3. Germline values: CDR1 SQVTM, CDR2 ANQGSEA. CDR3 length: 12 residues. In nucleotides, the CDR3 is TGCAGCGTCGCGGGACAGGAAGAGACCCAGTACTTC. Protein sequence: CSVAGQEETQYF.

The chain is built from TRBV9 and TRBJ2-1; a possible D gene is TRBD2 (6 bases). The germline V gene has CDR1 SGDLS and CDR2 YYNGEE. V was pared by 0 bases and J by 2 bases, with 12 bases between. This CDR3 contains 16 residues. CDR3 amino acids: CASSVGGGKPYNEQFF. CDR3 in DNA: TGTGCCAGCAGCGTAGGAGGCGGGAAGCCCTACAATGAGCAGTTCTTC.

The gene calls are TRBV4-2 and TRBJ2-1; 12 nucleotides line up with TRBD2. This CDR3 comprises 17 residues. The germline CDR1 and CDR2 sequences are LGHNA and YNFKEQ. J was trimmed by 3 bases and V by 5 bases; bases with no gene match: 8. CDR3: CASSSQGLAGFYNEQFF. The CDR3 DNA reads as TGTGCCAGCAGCTCCCAGGGACTAGCGGGTTTCTACAATGAGCAGTTCTTC.

The genes are TRBV5-1 and TRBJ1-4, with a weak D call TRBD1 (6 bases). The CDR3 has 15 residues. The V and J ends lost 3 bases and 6 bases respectively, with 15 bases between them. Germline V gene lookup returns CDR1 SGHRS and CDR2 YFSETQ. CDR3 coding DNA: TGCGCCAGCAGCTCTGCCGCAGGGGTCGATGAAAAACTGTTTTTT. Translation: CASSSAAGVDEKLFF.

This rearrangement joins TRBV2 to TRBJ1-2; D is possibly TRBD1 (6 bases). This CDR3 contains 15 residues. V was pared by 3 bases and J by 2 bases, with 13 bases between. Germline CDR1 and CDR2: SNHLY and FYNNEI. In nucleotides, the CDR3 is TGTGCCAGCAGTGAGGGGGCAAGGGCCAACTATGGCTACACCTTC. This encodes CASSEGARANYGYTF.

J is TRBJ2-3 and V is TRBV6-5, with 8 bases identical to TRBD1. Germline CDR1 is MNHEY and CDR2 is SVGAGI. CDR3 size: 15 residues. V lost 5 bases to trimming and J lost 1 base; unmatched junction nucleotides: 5. DNA of the CDR3: TGTGCCAGCAGTAACCGACAGGGGCGCACAGATACGCAGTATTTT. This gives the protein CASSNRQGRTDTQYF.

DNA for the CDR3: TGTGCTAGTGGTTTGGCTACAGGGGACACCTCCTACGAGCAGTACTTC. It yields the protein CASGLATGDTSYEQYF. The rearrangement links TRBV12-5 to TRBJ2-7, with TRBD1 identical over 7 bases. Germline V gene sequence: CDR1 LGHNT, CDR2 FRNRAP. The CDR3 totals 16 residues. The junction had 6 bases not matched to a gene; V was cut back by 1 base and J by 0 bases.

The CDR3 DNA is TGTGCCAGCCACAAAGGGTGGGGAGGGACCGGGGAGCTGTTTTTT. Amino acids: CASHKGWGGTGELFF. The V call is TRBV3-1 (or the pseudogene TRBV3-2), the J call TRBJ2-2; the match to TRBD2 covers 7 bases. V lost 8 bases to trimming and J lost 5 bases; unmatched junction nucleotides: 11. Germline-derived CDR1 and CDR2 are LGHDT and YNNKEL (reference sequence). The CDR3 consists of 15 residues.

This chain joins TRBV19 and TRBJ1-1; 8 bases fit TRBD1. This CDR3 is 15 amino acids long. J was trimmed by 5 bases and V by 6 bases; bases with no gene match: 11. The germline CDR1 and CDR2 sequences are LNHDA and SQIVND (reference sequence). In DNA form, the CDR3 reads TGTGCCAGTAGACCGGGACAGGCCAGGGGGACTGAAGCTTTCTTT. Translation gives CASRPGQARGTEAFF.

The V call is TRBV10-2, the J call TRBJ2-1; 8 bases are shared with TRBD2. V trimming: 6 bases; J trimming: 4 bases; junction bases outside the gene matches: 5. Germline V gene lookup returns CDR1 WSHSY and CDR2 SAAADI. The CDR3 covers 14 residues. CDR3 loop: CASRREALYNEQFF. DNA of the CDR3: TGCGCCAGCAGGCGGGAGGCTCTATACAATGAGCAGTTCTTC.